The 14 T cell receptor beta chains below all came from one sample that was sequenced in a study of cytomegalovirus exposure and HLA in healthy donors. PCR primers comprised 60 Vbeta and 13 Jbeta primers. TCRdb keeps only in-frame clones here, not all; method: immunoSEQ multiplex PCR. Among 100,000 to 150,000 clones, around 78% were seen once, and the ten largest hold about 2%. Input material: PBMCs. These receptors originate from a man aged 45-65 years in good health and CMV-seronegative.

The CDR3 region is CASGDRGLQPQHF. The CDR3, as DNA: TGTGCCAGCGGGGACAGGGGTTTGCAGCCCCAGCATTTT. This chain connects TRBV2 to TRBJ1-5; 10 bases map to TRBD1. Germline trimming cut 8 bases from V and 7 bases from J; bases unmatched to any gene: 5. Germline assignment: CDR1 SNHLY and CDR2 FYNNEI. CDR3 size: 13 residues.

The rearrangement joins TRBV5-1 to TRBJ2-7; D uncertain. Germline CDR1 reads SGHRS; CDR2 reads YFSETQ. V dropped 1 base and J dropped 2 bases, with 7 bases sitting between them. CDR3 size: 13 residues. The CDR3 region is CASSLQNPYEQYF. The CDR3 bases are TGCGCCAGCAGCTTGCAGAATCCCTACGAGCAGTACTTC.

V usage is TRBV11-3 and J usage is TRBJ2-2, with 8 positions matching TRBD2. Germline V gene lookup returns CDR1 SGHNT and CDR2 YENEEA. CDR3 length equals 15 residues. After removal of 5 bases from V and 5 bases from J, the junction contained 7 bases not matched to a gene. The CDR3: CASSPWTSLTGELFF. CDR3 sequence (DNA): TGTGCCAGCAGCCCATGGACTAGCCTTACCGGGGAGCTGTTTTTT.

The chain has TRBV5-4 and TRBJ1-2; 9 nucleotides align to TRBD1. The germline V gene has CDR1 SGHNT and CDR2 YYREEE (reference sequence). V lost 5 bases and J lost 3; bases outside the gene matches: 8. There are 15 residues in the CDR3. CDR3 sequence (DNA): TGTGCCAGCAGTGGGGGACAGGGAAATGACTATGGCTACACCTTC. It codes for CASSGGQGNDYGYTF.

The chain links TRBV7-3 to TRBJ1-2, with 9 bases that match TRBD1. Trimming at V came to 4 bases and at J to 6 bases, leaving 6 bases not matched to a gene. The CDR3 runs 14 residues. Germline V lookup: CDR1 SGHTA, CDR2 FQGTGA. CDR3 residues: CASSSPGQGDGYTF. The CDR3, as DNA: TGTGCCAGCAGCTCGCCGGGACAGGGAGATGGCTACACCTTC.

The genes are TRBV2 and TRBJ1-1; D is possibly TRBD1 (5 bases). The CDR3 loop spans 16 amino acids. Trimming shortened V by 5 bases and J by 1 base, and 17 bases separated the two germline ends. The V gene's germline CDR1 is SNHLY and CDR2 FYNNEI. The CDR3 sequence is CASSTGTLLRNTEAFF. CDR3 bases: TGTGCCAGCAGTACCGGGACTCTCCTAAGGAACACTGAAGCTTTCTTT.

The rearrangement links TRBV5-8 to TRBJ2-2, with a possible D match to TRBD1 (6 bases). CDR3 length equals 14 residues. CDR1 and CDR2 from the germline V gene are SGHTS and YDEGEE. Trimming took off 4 bases at V and 1 base at J, with 8 bases between the two ends. In DNA, the CDR3 is TGTGCCAGCAGCAGGGGGAGGAACACCGGGGAGCTGTTTTTT. This translates into CASSRGRNTGELFF. Based on the CDR3 plus reference TRBV5-8 and TRBJ2-2, the full variable domain is EAGVTQSPTHLIKTRGQQATLRCSPISGHTSVYWYQQALGLGLQFLLWYDEGEERNRGNFPPRFSGRQFPNYSSELNVNALELEDSALYLCASSRGRNTGELFFGEGSRLTVL.

This clone occurred once. The chain has TRBV4-1 and TRBJ1-2; tentative D call: TRBD1 (6 bases). From germline, CDR1 is MGHRA and CDR2 YSYEKL. The ends were cut back, 0 bases at V and 7 bases at J, with 18 bases in the middle. This CDR3 has 16 residues. DNA for the CDR3: TGCGCCAGCAGCCAAGATGATAGGGGGAGCCTCCGTGGCTACACCTTC. Translating gives CASSQDDRGSLRGYTF.

The genes are TRBV7-2 and TRBJ2-2; the match to TRBD1 covers 7 bases. Germline V gene data show CDR1 as SGHTA and CDR2 as FQGNSA. The CDR3 runs 15 residues. J was trimmed by 0 bases and V by 5 bases; bases with no gene match: 3. CDR3 bases: TGTGCCAGCAGCCGACAGGGTTCGAACACCGGGGAGCTGTTTTTT. It translates to CASSRQGSNTGELFF.

The rearrangement uses TRBV11-3 and TRBJ2-1; D may be TRBD2 (7 bases). V lost 3 bases to trimming and J lost 9 bases, with 15 bases between them. From germline, CDR1 is SGHNT and CDR2 YENEEA. The CDR3 runs 14 residues. The DNA of the CDR3 is TGTGCCAGCAGCTTGTGGGGGGGGGCGGGTGAGCAGTTCTTC. It codes for CASSLWGGAGEQFF.

The chain uses TRBV7-8 and TRBJ1-6, with TRBD1 matching over 9 bases. Germline V gene data show CDR1 as SGHVS and CDR2 as FQNEAQ. CDR3 length: 16 amino acids. After removal of 5 bases from V and 8 bases from J, the junction contained 10 bases not matched to a gene. In DNA form, the CDR3 reads TGTGCCAGCAGCCAAGCACAGGGGGCAATGGATTCACCCCTCCACTTT. This translates into CASSQAQGAMDSPLHF.

The J gene is TRBJ2-6, the V gene TRBV7-2; 7 positions match TRBD1. V was clipped by 5 bases and J by 1 base; unmatched bases: 5. The CDR3 extends over 16 amino acids. CDR1 SGHTA and CDR2 FQGNSA come from the germline V gene. The CDR3 reads CASSLTTGSGANVLTF. The CDR3, as DNA: TGTGCCAGCAGCCTCACGACAGGGTCTGGGGCCAACGTCCTGACTTTC.

V gene TRBV29-1 combines with J gene TRBJ1-2, with 8 positions matching TRBD1. The V and J ends lost 5 bases and 4 bases, in that order; junction bases with no gene match: 12. Germline assignment: CDR1 SQVTM and CDR2 ANQGSEA. This CDR3 has 15 residues. The CDR3 is CSVCADREFGYGYTF. Here the CDR3 DNA reads TGCAGCGTTTGTGCGGACAGGGAATTCGGCTATGGCTACACCTTC.

V usage is TRBV28 and J usage is TRBJ1-3; D perhaps matches TRBD1 (6 bases). Germline CDR1 and CDR2: MDHEN and SYDVKM. Trimming took 7 bases from V and 0 from J, leaving 13 bases between them. The CDR3 is made up of 15 amino acids. The CDR3 DNA is TGTGCCAGCACCGCGACAGGAAACTCTGGAAACACCATATATTTT. Amino acid sequence: CASTATGNSGNTIYF. The full variable domain, its missing parts supplied by reference TRBV28 and TRBJ1-3, is DVKVTQSSRYLVKRTGEKVFLECVQDMDHENMFWYRQDPGLGLRLIYFSYDVKMKEKGDIPEGYSVSREKKERFSLILESASTNQTSMYLCASTATGNSGNTIYFGEGSWLTVV.